A selection of T cell receptor beta chains follows, all from one sample in a study of technical replicates of blood from a few donors. Libraries were prepared by immunoSEQ multiplex PCR; TCRdb keeps only in-frame clonotypes and omits some of them. Found here are some 87,000 clones, 85% to 95% of them singletons; the top ten hold 0.35% to 0.45%. Sequenced input: T cells isolated from PBMCs. The receptors here all came from a human donor in good health. Each CDR3 is given with its conserved first and last residue. D genes are given only for firm matches. A clone size is listed for some rows: how often the clone was seen (once, few, many), or a class if it is expanded.

V: TRBV11-2
J: TRBJ2-3
D: .
size: .
DNA: TGTGCCAGCAGCTTAGTTTCCCAGCGGTACACAGATACGCAGTATTTT
CDR3: CASSLVSQRYTDTQYF

V: TRBV7-9
J: TRBJ2-1
D: TRBD2
size: .
DNA: TGTGCCAGCACCTCCTGGACTAGCGATAGAAATGAGCAGTTCTTC
CDR3: CASTSWTSDRNEQFF

V: TRBV11-2
J: TRBJ2-1
D: TRBD1
size: once
DNA: TGTGCCAGCAGCTTAGTAACAGGGGGCAGTTACAATGAGCAGTTCTTC
CDR3: CASSLVTGGSYNEQFF

V: TRBV15
J: TRBJ1-2
D: .
size: .
DNA: TGTGCCACCAGCAGAGAAGAGAGGGGCTACACCTTC
CDR3: CATSREERGYTF

V: TRBV9
J: TRBJ2-3
D: .
size: .
DNA: TGTGCCAGCAGCCTTCCAGATACGCAGTATTTT
CDR3: CASSLPDTQYF

V: TRBV9
J: TRBJ2-1
D: TRBD2
size: .
DNA: TGTGCCAGCAGCGTGAGCGGGGCTTCCTACAATGAGCAGTTCTTC
CDR3: CASSVSGASYNEQFF

V: TRBV27
J: TRBJ2-6
D: .
size: .
DNA: TGTGCCGTCGCGGTAGCCGGATACGCTGGGGCCAACGTCCTGACTTTC
CDR3: CAVAVAGYAGANVLTF

V: TRBV19
J: TRBJ1-2
D: TRBD1
size: .
DNA: TGTGCCAGTAGTTGGAAATCGGACAGGGAAGCCTTTTATGGCTACACCTTC
CDR3: CASSWKSDREAFYGYTF

V: TRBV29-1
J: TRBJ2-1
D: TRBD2
size: .
DNA: TGCAGCGTTCCAGGACTAGAGAATGAGCAGTTCTTC
CDR3: CSVPGLENEQFF

V: TRBV11-3
J: TRBJ2-5
D: TRBD2
size: .
DNA: TGTGCCAGCAGCCCGGGACTAGCGGAAGAGACCCAGTACTTC
CDR3: CASSPGLAEETQYF

V: TRBV5-1
J: TRBJ2-1
D: .
size: .
DNA: TGCGCCAGCAGCTTGGGTGGACTCGACTACAATGAGCAGTTCTTC
CDR3: CASSLGGLDYNEQFF

V: TRBV6-5
J: TRBJ2-7
D: TRBD2
size: .
DNA: TGTGCCGCAAAGGGACTAGCCCCCTACGAGCAGTACTTC
CDR3: CAAKGLAPYEQYF

V: TRBV7-2
J: TRBJ1-3
D: TRBD1
size: .
DNA: TGTGCCAGCAGCTTACTACAGGGGGCGGTCGGAAACACCATATATTTT
CDR3: CASSLLQGAVGNTIYF

V: TRBV29-1
J: TRBJ2-7
D: .
size: once
DNA: TGCAGCGTTGGGGGGACTGACCCCTACGAGCAGTACTTC
CDR3: CSVGGTDPYEQYF

V: TRBV18
J: TRBJ2-7
D: TRBD1
size: .
DNA: TGTGCCAGCTCACCATACAGGGGGCATCCGGACTCCTACGAGCAGTACTTC
CDR3: CASSPYRGHPDSYEQYF

V: TRBV18
J: TRBJ2-1
D: TRBD1
size: once
DNA: TGTGCCAGCTCTCAGGGGGCCGGCCTTTCTAGCAATGAGCAGTTCTTC
CDR3: CASSQGAGLSSNEQFF

V: TRBV6-1
J: TRBJ2-3
D: .
size: .
DNA: TGTGCCAGCAGTCCACTCCCCGGGACAGATACGCAGTATTTT
CDR3: CASSPLPGTDTQYF

V: TRBV11-3
J: TRBJ2-1
D: .
size: .
DNA: TGTGCCAGCAGCTCAACCCTCACTCACAATGAGCAGTTCTTC
CDR3: CASSSTLTHNEQFF

V: TRBV9
J: TRBJ2-6
D: .
size: .
DNA: TGTGCCAGCAGCGTAGGCGCGGGCTCTGGGGCCAACGTCCTGACTTTC
CDR3: CASSVGAGSGANVLTF

V: TRBV27
J: TRBJ2-7
D: TRBD2
size: .
DNA: TGTGCCAGCAGAACTAGCGCCTACTACGAGCAGTACTTC
CDR3: CASRTSAYYEQYF

V: TRBV9
J: TRBJ2-7
D: .
size: .
DNA: TGTGCCAGCAGCATCGGGACAAAAGCCTACGAGCAGTACTTC
CDR3: CASSIGTKAYEQYF

V: TRBV19
J: TRBJ2-7
D: .
size: once
DNA: TGTGCCAGTAGTATGACAGTCTACGAGCAGTACTTC
CDR3: CASSMTVYEQYF

V: TRBV5-6
J: TRBJ2-7
D: TRBD2
size: .
DNA: TGTGCCAGCAGCTTGGGGCTAGCGGGGGCCTACGAGCAGTACTTC
CDR3: CASSLGLAGAYEQYF

V: TRBV6-5
J: TRBJ1-2
D: TRBD1
size: .
DNA: TGTGCCAGCAGTTACTCGGTCCAGGGGGCCAACTATGGCTACACCTTC
CDR3: CASSYSVQGANYGYTF

V: TRBV14
J: TRBJ2-7
D: .
size: .
DNA: TGTGCCAGCAGCCAGCGGTGGACAACTACCTACGAGCAGTACTTC
CDR3: CASSQRWTTTYEQYF

V: TRBV4-3
J: TRBJ1-2
D: .
size: .
DNA: TGCGCCAGCAGCCAAGGAACATCTCTACGGGGGGTTATGAATGGCTACACCTTC
CDR3: CASSQGTSLRGVMNGYTF

V: TRBV6-4
J: TRBJ2-7
D: TRBD1
size: .
DNA: TGTGCCAGCAGCGTGGACAGGGGCTACGAGCAGTACTTC
CDR3: CASSVDRGYEQYF

V: TRBV27
J: TRBJ2-1
D: TRBD2
size: .
DNA: TGTGCCAGCAGTGGGACTACCTCCTACAATGAGCAGTTCTTC
CDR3: CASSGTTSYNEQFF

V: TRBV2
J: TRBJ1-5
D: .
size: .
DNA: TGTGCCAGCAGTGTACAGGGATTTCAGCCCCAGCATTTT
CDR3: CASSVQGFQPQHF

V: TRBV6-5
J: TRBJ2-1
D: TRBD2
size: .
DNA: TGTGCCAGCATCGGACTAGCGGGAGGCGATGAGCAGTTCTTC
CDR3: CASIGLAGGDEQFF

V: TRBV19
J: TRBJ1-5
D: TRBD1
size: .
DNA: TGTGCCAGTAGCGGGACAGGGGGGAATCAGCCCCAGCATTTT
CDR3: CASSGTGGNQPQHF

V: TRBV9
J: TRBJ1-4
D: .
size: .
DNA: TGTGCCAGCAGCCCACTACAAAGTCTGTGGGAAAAACTGTTTTTT
CDR3: CASSPLQSLWEKLFF

V: TRBV6-1
J: TRBJ2-7
D: .
size: .
DNA: TGTGCCAGCACCCCAAACTGGAGCTCCTACGAGCAGTACTTC
CDR3: CASTPNWSSYEQYF

V: TRBV9
J: TRBJ2-3
D: .
size: .
DNA: TGTGCCAGCAGCGTGTCAGGGGACACAGATACGCAGTATTTT
CDR3: CASSVSGDTDTQYF

V: TRBV11-2
J: TRBJ2-7
D: .
size: .
DNA: TGTGCCAGCAGCTTAGGGGGCCCCTCCTACGAGCAGTACTTC
CDR3: CASSLGGPSYEQYF

V: TRBV30
J: TRBJ1-2
D: .
size: .
DNA: TGTGCCTTCGTTATAGGAGGTTCTGGTGGCTACACCTTC
CDR3: CAFVIGGSGGYTF

V: TRBV5-1
J: TRBJ1-3
D: TRBD1
size: .
DNA: TGCGCCAGCAGCTTGTTTACAGGGGAGTTTGGAAACACCATATATTTT
CDR3: CASSLFTGEFGNTIYF

V: TRBV7-3
J: TRBJ2-7
D: TRBD2
size: once
DNA: TGTGCCAGCAGCTTAGGGGGGGAGGGCTACGAGCAGTACTTC
CDR3: CASSLGGEGYEQYF

V: TRBV7-6
J: TRBJ1-2
D: .
size: .
DNA: TGTGCCAGCAGCTTAAGTCCAGGGGATGACGGCTACACCTTC
CDR3: CASSLSPGDDGYTF

V: TRBV20-1
J: TRBJ2-2
D: .
size: .
DNA: TGCAGTGCTAGGGGGGCGGAGGAGCTGTTTTTT
CDR3: CSARGAEELFF

V: TRBV6-6
J: TRBJ2-3
D: .
size: once
DNA: TGTGCCAGCAGCTACGGACAGGGAGGGACTACAGATACGCAGTATTTT
CDR3: CASSYGQGGTTDTQYF

V: TRBV4-1
J: TRBJ2-1
D: TRBD2
size: .
DNA: TGCGCCAGCAGCCAAGAAATTGGACTAGCGGGGGACAATGAGCAGTTCTTC
CDR3: CASSQEIGLAGDNEQFF

V: TRBV9
J: TRBJ2-5
D: .
size: .
DNA: TGTGCCAGCAGCGTAGCTTCGTCAGGGATAAGGACAGAGACCCAGTACTTC
CDR3: CASSVASSGIRTETQYF

V: TRBV9
J: TRBJ1-5
D: .
size: .
DNA: TGTGCCAGCAGTCAGGGTTCTAGCAATCAGCCCCAGCATTTT
CDR3: CASSQGSSNQPQHF

V: TRBV30
J: TRBJ1-2
D: .
size: .
DNA: TGTGCCTGGAGTGTATCCAGCTATGGCTACACCTTC
CDR3: CAWSVSSYGYTF

V: TRBV7-9
J: TRBJ2-1
D: .
size: .
DNA: TGTGCCAGCAGCTACCTATCCGATCAGTTCTTC
CDR3: CASSYLSDQFF

V: TRBV7-8
J: TRBJ1-1
D: .
size: .
DNA: TGTGCCAGCAGCTTAGCCCCGGGAGGGGCGAACACTGAAGCTTTCTTT
CDR3: CASSLAPGGANTEAFF

V: TRBV19
J: TRBJ2-2
D: .
size: .
DNA: TGTGCCAGTAGTACCTCAGGAACCGGGGAGCTGTTTTTT
CDR3: CASSTSGTGELFF

V: TRBV19
J: TRBJ1-2
D: TRBD1
size: .
DNA: TGTGCCAGTAGTTCAAGGGGGCCCTATGGCTACACCTTC
CDR3: CASSSRGPYGYTF

V: TRBV19
J: TRBJ2-6
D: .
size: .
DNA: TGTGCCAGTAGTATAGATCCCAGGGCTGGGGCCAACGTCCTGACTTTC
CDR3: CASSIDPRAGANVLTF

V: TRBV7-9
J: TRBJ1-5
D: TRBD1
size: .
DNA: TGTGCCAGCAGCTTGAGGGGGCGGGAAGGGAATCAGCCCCAGCATTTT
CDR3: CASSLRGREGNQPQHF

V: TRBV27
J: TRBJ1-2
D: TRBD1
size: .
DNA: TGTGCCAGCAGTCCCTGGACAGGGGGCGGCGATGGCTACACCTTC
CDR3: CASSPWTGGGDGYTF

V: TRBV14
J: TRBJ1-2
D: .
size: .
DNA: TGTGCCAGCAGCCAAGTACAGGCAGTTTATGGCTACACCTTC
CDR3: CASSQVQAVYGYTF

V: TRBV6-5
J: TRBJ2-3
D: .
size: once
DNA: TGTGCCAGCAGCCCAAACAGGGATACGCAGTATTTT
CDR3: CASSPNRDTQYF

V: TRBV30
J: TRBJ1-2
D: TRBD1
size: .
DNA: TGTGCCTGGACGCGGGACAGCTATGGCTACACCTTC
CDR3: CAWTRDSYGYTF

V: TRBV25-1
J: TRBJ2-7
D: .
size: .
DNA: TGTGCCAGCAGTGAATCCCTTAGGGGGAGATCGAGCGAGCAGTACTTC
CDR3: CASSESLRGRSSEQYF

V: TRBV7-9
J: TRBJ2-5
D: TRBD1
size: .
DNA: TGTGCCAGCAGCTCACGGAGCCGGGACAGCAAGAGAACCCAGTACTTC
CDR3: CASSSRSRDSKRTQYF

V: TRBV7-9
J: TRBJ1-1
D: TRBD1
size: .
DNA: TGTGCCAGCAGGTCCGGACAGGGAACGAACACTGAAGCTTTCTTT
CDR3: CASRSGQGTNTEAFF

V: TRBV5-1
J: TRBJ1-5
D: .
size: .
DNA: TGCGCCAGCAGCTTGGGTTCCGGGAGCAATCAGCCCCAGCATTTT
CDR3: CASSLGSGSNQPQHF

V: TRBV29-1
J: TRBJ1-4
D: .
size: few
DNA: TGCAGCGTTGGAGAGGCAAGTAATGAAAAACTGTTTTTT
CDR3: CSVGEASNEKLFF